This TCR beta chain is from a study of glioma-infiltrating T cells. Overall study findings and caveats: Very few CDR3 sequences were shared between tissue and blood.

For this clonotype: As yet, its antigen is unknown. At one end, the junction sequence differs from germline, possibly due to a read error.

The iRepertoire nested amplicon-rescue multiplex PCR amplified TCR alpha and beta CDR3s from RNA. For one-step reverse transcription and amplification, about 90-450 ng of tissue mRNA or PBMC total RNA was used. TCRdb re-called the multiplex PCR reads through MiXCR, storing one row per CDR3 protein. Of fewer than 200,000 distinct CDR3 sequences in the sample, roughly a third are singletons; the top ten hold around 21%. Germline loops: CDR1 SGHDN, CDR2 FVKESK. The CDR3 runs 15 residues. This sequence was found in a human donor with low-grade glioma or glioblastoma, undergoing nonglioma brain surgery, or in good health (not recorded which). This rearrangement joins TRBV14 to TRBJ1-1; no clear D. Sequenced material: glioma tissue, nonneoplastic brain tissue, or PBMCs (not recorded which). CDR3 DNA sequence: TGTACCAGCAGCCAAGCGCCGGGCATGAACACTGAAGCTCTCTTT. This codes for CTSSQAPGMNTEALF.